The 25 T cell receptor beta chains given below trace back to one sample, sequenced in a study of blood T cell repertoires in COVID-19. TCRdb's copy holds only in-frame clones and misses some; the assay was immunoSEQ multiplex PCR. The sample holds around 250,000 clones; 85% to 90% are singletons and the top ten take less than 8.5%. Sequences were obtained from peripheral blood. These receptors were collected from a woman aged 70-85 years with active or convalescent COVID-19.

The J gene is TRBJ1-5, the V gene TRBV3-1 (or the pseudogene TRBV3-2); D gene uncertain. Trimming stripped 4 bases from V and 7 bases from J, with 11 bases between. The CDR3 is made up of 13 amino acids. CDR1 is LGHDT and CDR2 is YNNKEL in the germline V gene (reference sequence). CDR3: CASSPSLRQPQHF. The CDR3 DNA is TGTGCCAGCAGCCCATCCTTGCGGCAGCCCCAGCATTTT.

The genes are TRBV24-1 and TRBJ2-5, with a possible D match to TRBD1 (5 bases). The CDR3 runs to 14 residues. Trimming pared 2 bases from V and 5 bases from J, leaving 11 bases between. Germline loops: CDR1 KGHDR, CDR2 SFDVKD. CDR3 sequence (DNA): TGTGCCACCAGTGATTCCAGGGATTTTGAGACCCAGTACTTC. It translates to CATSDSRDFETQYF.

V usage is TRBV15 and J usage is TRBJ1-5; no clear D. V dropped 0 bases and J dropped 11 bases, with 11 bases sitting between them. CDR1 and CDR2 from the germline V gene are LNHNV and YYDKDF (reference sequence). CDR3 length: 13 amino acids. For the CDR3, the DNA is TGTGCCACCAGCAGAGATGTCCATTCAGCCCAGCATTTT. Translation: CATSRDVHSAQHF.

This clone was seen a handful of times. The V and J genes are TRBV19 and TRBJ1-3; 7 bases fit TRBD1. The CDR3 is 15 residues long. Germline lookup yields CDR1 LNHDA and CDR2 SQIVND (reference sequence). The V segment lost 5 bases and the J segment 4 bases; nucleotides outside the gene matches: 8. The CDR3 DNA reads TGTGCCAGTAGTGTCGACAGGGAGACGGGAAACACCATATATTTT. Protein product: CASSVDRETGNTIYF.

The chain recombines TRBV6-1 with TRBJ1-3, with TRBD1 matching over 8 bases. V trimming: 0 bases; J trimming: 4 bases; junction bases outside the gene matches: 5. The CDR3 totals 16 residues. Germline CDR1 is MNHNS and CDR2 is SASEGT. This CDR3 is CASSEAAGGAGNTIYF. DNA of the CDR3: TGTGCCAGCAGTGAAGCGGCAGGGGGCGCCGGAAACACCATATATTTT.

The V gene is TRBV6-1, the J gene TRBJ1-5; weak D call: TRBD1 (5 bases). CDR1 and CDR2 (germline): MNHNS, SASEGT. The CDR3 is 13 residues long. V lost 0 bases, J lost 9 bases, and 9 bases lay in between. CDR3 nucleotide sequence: TGTGCCAGCAGTGAAGCGCGAAGGGGGCCCCAGCATTTT. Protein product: CASSEARRGPQHF.

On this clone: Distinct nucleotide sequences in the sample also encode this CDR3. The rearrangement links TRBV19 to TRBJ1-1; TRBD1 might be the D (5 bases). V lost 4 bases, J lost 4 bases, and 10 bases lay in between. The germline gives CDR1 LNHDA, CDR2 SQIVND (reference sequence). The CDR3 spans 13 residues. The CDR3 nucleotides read TGTGCCAGTAGTAACCAGGGAGGCACTGAAGCTTTCTTT. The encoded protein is CASSNQGGTEAFF.

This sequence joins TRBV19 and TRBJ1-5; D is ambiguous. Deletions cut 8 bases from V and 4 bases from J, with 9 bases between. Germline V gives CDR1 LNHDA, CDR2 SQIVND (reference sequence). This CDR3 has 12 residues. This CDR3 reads CASGERNQPQHF. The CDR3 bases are TGTGCCAGTGGGGAGAGAAATCAGCCCCAGCATTTT.

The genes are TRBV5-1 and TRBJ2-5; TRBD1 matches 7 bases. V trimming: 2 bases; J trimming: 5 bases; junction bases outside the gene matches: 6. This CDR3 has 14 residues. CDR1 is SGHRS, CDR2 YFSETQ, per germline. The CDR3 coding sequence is TGCGCCAGCAGCTTTGACAGGGACGGGGAGACCCAGTACTTC. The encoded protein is CASSFDRDGETQYF.

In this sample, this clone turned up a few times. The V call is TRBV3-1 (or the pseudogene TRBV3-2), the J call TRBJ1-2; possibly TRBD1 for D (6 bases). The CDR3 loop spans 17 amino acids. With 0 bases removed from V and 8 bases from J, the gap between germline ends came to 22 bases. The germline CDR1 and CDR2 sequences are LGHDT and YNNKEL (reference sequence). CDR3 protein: CASSQEVPGDVPRGYTF. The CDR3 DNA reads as TGTGCCAGCAGCCAAGAAGTACCAGGGGACGTACCTCGGGGCTACACCTTC.

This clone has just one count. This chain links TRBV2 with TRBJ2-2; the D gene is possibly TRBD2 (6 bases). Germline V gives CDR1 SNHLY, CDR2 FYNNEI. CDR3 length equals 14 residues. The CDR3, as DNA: TGTGCTATCGGGGGATCTGCGAGGGCCGGGGAGCTGTTTTTT. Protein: CAIGGSARAGELFF.

CDR3 sequence: CASSPEMGANSPLHF. CDR3 bases: TGTGCCAGCAGCCCAGAGATGGGGGCGAATTCACCCCTCCACTTT. The V gene is TRBV9, the J gene TRBJ1-6; TRBD1 is a possible D gene (6 bases). V lost 4 bases and J 7 bases, leaving 15 bases between the germline ends. Germline loops: CDR1 SGDLS, CDR2 YYNGEE. This CDR3 has 15 amino acids.

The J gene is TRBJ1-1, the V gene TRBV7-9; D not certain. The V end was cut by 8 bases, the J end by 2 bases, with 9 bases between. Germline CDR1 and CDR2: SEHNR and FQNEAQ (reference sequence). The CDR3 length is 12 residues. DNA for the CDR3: TGTGCCAGCCGGAGAGGCAACACTGAAGCTTTCTTT. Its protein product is CASRRGNTEAFF.

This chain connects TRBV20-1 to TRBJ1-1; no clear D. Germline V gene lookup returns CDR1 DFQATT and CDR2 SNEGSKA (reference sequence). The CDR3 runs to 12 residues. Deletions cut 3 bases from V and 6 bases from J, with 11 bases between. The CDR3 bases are TGCAGTGCTAGTAGCGGGTTCGCTGAAGCTTTCTTT. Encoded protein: CSASSGFAEAFF.

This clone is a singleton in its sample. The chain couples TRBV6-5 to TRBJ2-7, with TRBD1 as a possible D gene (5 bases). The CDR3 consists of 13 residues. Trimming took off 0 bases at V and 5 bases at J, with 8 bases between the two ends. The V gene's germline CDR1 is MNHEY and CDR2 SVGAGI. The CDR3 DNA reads TGTGCCAGCAGTTACTCGTTCAGGGACGAGCAGTACTTC. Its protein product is CASSYSFRDEQYF.

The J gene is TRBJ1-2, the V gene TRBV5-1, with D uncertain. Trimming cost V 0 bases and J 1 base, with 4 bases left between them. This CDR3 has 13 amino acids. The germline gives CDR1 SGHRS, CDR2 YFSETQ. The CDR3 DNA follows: TGCGCCAGCAGCTTGGATTATAACTATGGCTACACCTTC. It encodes CASSLDYNYGYTF.

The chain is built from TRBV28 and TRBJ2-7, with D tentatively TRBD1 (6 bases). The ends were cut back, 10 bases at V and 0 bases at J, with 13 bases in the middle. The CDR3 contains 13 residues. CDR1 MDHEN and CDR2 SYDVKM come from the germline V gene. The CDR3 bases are TGTGCCACATTGACAGGAGACTCCTACGAGCAGTACTTC. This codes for CATLTGDSYEQYF. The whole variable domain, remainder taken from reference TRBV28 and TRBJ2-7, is DVKVTQSSRYLVKRTGEKVFLECVQDMDHENMFWYRQDPGLGLRLIYFSYDVKMKEKGDIPEGYSVSREKKERFSLILESASTNQTSMYLCATLTGDSYEQYFGPGTRLTVT.

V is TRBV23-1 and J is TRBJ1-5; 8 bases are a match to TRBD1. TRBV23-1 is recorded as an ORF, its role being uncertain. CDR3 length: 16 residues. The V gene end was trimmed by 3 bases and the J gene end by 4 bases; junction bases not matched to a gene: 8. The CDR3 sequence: CASSQEGRGRNQPQHF. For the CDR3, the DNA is TGCGCCAGCAGTCAGGAGGGCAGGGGGCGAAATCAGCCCCAGCATTTT.

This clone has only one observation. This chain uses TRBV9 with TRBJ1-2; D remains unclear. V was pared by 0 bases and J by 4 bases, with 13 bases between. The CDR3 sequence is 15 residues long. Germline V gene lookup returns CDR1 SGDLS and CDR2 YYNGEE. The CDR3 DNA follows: TGTGCCAGCAGCGTAGACGTACATGGGAGCTATGGCTACACCTTC. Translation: CASSVDVHGSYGYTF.

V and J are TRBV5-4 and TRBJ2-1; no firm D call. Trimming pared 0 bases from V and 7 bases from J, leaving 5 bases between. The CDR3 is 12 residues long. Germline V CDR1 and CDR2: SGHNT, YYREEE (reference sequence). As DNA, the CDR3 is TGTGCCAGCAGCTTGGACAGTAATGAGCAGTTCTTC. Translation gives CASSLDSNEQFF.

The CDR3 spells CASSSQGGTMGNEQFF. The DNA of the CDR3 is TGTGCCAGCAGTTCCCAAGGGGGGACTATGGGCAATGAGCAGTTCTTC. This chain links TRBV6-2 or TRBV6-3 with TRBJ2-1; a possible D gene is TRBD2 (7 bases). Deletions cut 4 bases from V and 6 bases from J, with 19 bases between. The length of the CDR3 is 16 residues. CDR1 is MNHEY, CDR2 SVGEGT, per germline.

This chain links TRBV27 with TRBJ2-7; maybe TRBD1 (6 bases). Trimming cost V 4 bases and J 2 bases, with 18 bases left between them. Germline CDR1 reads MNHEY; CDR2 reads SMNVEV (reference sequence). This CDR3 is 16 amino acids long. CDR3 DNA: TGTGCCAGCAGTTACCCGCCAGGGGACACCGCCTACGAGCAGTACTTC. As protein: CASSYPPGDTAYEQYF.

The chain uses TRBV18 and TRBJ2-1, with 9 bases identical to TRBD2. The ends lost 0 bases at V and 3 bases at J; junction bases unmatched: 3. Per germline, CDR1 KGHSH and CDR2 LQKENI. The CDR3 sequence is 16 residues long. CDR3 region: CASSPPAGGFYNEQFF. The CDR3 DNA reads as TGTGCCAGCTCACCACCGGCGGGGGGGTTCTACAATGAGCAGTTCTTC.

The CDR3: CASSFSGGYEQYF. The CDR3 DNA reads TGTGCCAGCAGTTTCTCAGGGGGCTACGAGCAGTACTTC. The chain is built from TRBV12-3 or TRBV12-4 and TRBJ2-7; TRBD1 agrees at 7 bases. V lost 3 bases, J lost 3 bases, and 2 bases stayed unmatched. CDR3 size: 13 residues.

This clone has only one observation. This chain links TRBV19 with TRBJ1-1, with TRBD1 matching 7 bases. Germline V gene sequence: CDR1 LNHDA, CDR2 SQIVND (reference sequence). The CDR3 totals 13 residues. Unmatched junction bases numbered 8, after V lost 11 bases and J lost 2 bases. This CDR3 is CASQGQVNTEAFF. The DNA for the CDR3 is TGTGCCTCCCAAGGACAGGTCAACACTGAAGCTTTCTTT. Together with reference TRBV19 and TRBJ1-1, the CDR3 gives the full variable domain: DGGITQSPKYLFRKEGQNVTLSCEQNLNHDAMYWYRQDPGQGLRLIYYSQIVNDFQKGDIAEGYSVSREKKESFPLTVTSAQKNPTAFYLCASQGQVNTEAFFGQGTRLTVV.